One and the same sample provided the 16 T cell receptor beta chains below, sequenced in a study of PD-1 blockade in mismatch repair-deficient tumors. Profiling relied on immunoSEQ multiplex PCR, and the TCRdb table lists in-frame clones only, not all of them. This table holds tens of thousands of clones, around 80% found once. Sequenced here: peripheral blood, sampled 2 weeks after starting pembrolizumab. Receptors originate from an adult with mismatch repair-deficient cancer.

The chain carries TRBV6-1 and TRBJ1-3; no clear D. V was cut by 2 bases and J by 0 bases, with 2 bases left in between. The CDR3 spans 13 residues. Per germline, CDR1 MNHNS and CDR2 SASEGT. In nucleotides, the CDR3 is TGTGCCAGCAGTGAATACTCTGGAAACACCATATATTTT. Its translation is CASSEYSGNTIYF.

The CDR3 nucleotides read TGTGCCAGCAGCGCCACGGGGGGCGCGTCCGAAGCTTTCTTT. It codes for CASSATGGASEAFF. V is TRBV7-9 and J is TRBJ1-1, with D maybe TRBD1 (6 bases). CDR1 and CDR2 from the germline V gene are SEHNR and FQNEAQ (reference sequence). V gave up 5 bases and J gave up 8 bases, with 18 bases separating them. This CDR3 is 14 amino acids long.

V usage is TRBV7-8 and J usage is TRBJ2-6; 8 bases line up with TRBD1. Germline CDR1 reads SGHVS; CDR2 reads FQNEAQ. CDR3 length: 19 amino acids. J gave up 1 base and V 5 bases, and 13 bases lay outside the gene matches. The CDR3 loop reads CASSGRQGRSSSGANVLTF. CDR3 DNA sequence: TGTGCCAGCAGCGGTAGACAGGGGCGCAGTTCTTCTGGGGCCAACGTCCTGACTTTC. The variable domain in full, with the rest retrieved from reference TRBV7-8 and TRBJ2-6, is GAGVSQSPRYKVAKRGQDVALRCDPISGHVSLFWYQQALGQGPEFLTYFQNEAQLDKSGLPSDRFFAERPEGSVSTLKIQRTQQEDSAVYLCASSGRQGRSSSGANVLTFGAGSRLTVL.

This chain connects TRBV9 to TRBJ1-2; D unresolved. The CDR3 extends over 13 amino acids. Germline V gene data show CDR1 as SGDLS and CDR2 as YYNGEE. V was cut by 0 bases and J by 4 bases, with 7 bases left in between. The CDR3 reads CASSVESAYGYTF. The CDR3 bases are TGTGCCAGCAGCGTAGAGTCGGCCTATGGCTACACCTTC.

V is TRBV7-3 and J is TRBJ2-3; tentatively, D is TRBD2 (5 bases). Trimming cost V 5 bases and J 2 bases, with 14 bases left between them. This CDR3 is 15 amino acids long. Germline CDR1 SGHTA, CDR2 FQGTGA. DNA for the CDR3: TGTGCCAGCAGCCTAGGCTATCGGGACACAGATACGCAGTATTTT. Translated: CASSLGYRDTDTQYF.

The chain joins TRBV6-5 to TRBJ1-4, with D perhaps matching TRBD1 (6 bases). In germline, CDR1 is MNHEY, CDR2 SVGAGI. V was cut by 5 bases and J by 8 bases, with 12 bases left in between. The CDR3 has 13 amino acids. The CDR3 nucleotides are TGTGCCAGCAGTCGGGACATACGCGAAAAACTGTTTTTT. Translating it yields CASSRDIREKLFF.

Only a few counts were recorded for this clone. The gene calls are TRBV9 and TRBJ1-1, with TRBD1 identical over 9 bases. CDR1 and CDR2 (germline): SGDLS, YYNGEE. CDR3 length: 14 residues. The V segment lost 5 bases and the J segment 4 bases; nucleotides outside the gene matches: 6. The CDR3 is CASSHGTGSTEAFF. The CDR3 DNA follows: TGTGCCAGCAGTCATGGGACAGGGAGCACTGAAGCTTTCTTT. The full variable domain, completed using reference TRBV9 and TRBJ1-1, is DSGVTQTPKHLITATGQRVTLRCSPRSGDLSVYWYQQSLDQGLQFLIQYYNGEERAKGNILERFSAQQFPDLHSELNLSSLELGDSALYFCASSHGTGSTEAFFGQGTRLTVV.

Only a few counts were recorded for this clone. The chain carries TRBV7-2 and TRBJ2-3; TRBD2 agrees at 8 bases. Trimming removed 2 bases from V and 0 bases from J; junction bases left unmatched: 7. This CDR3 has 17 residues. CDR1 and CDR2 (germline): SGHTA, FQGNSA. DNA of the CDR3: TGTGCCAGCAGCTTAAGCAGGCTAGCGGGTAGCACAGATACGCAGTATTTT. Protein: CASSLSRLAGSTDTQYF.

Details on this clone: Different DNA sequences within this sample yield the same CDR3. The chain joins TRBV11-2 to TRBJ1-2; D uncertain. CDR1 and CDR2 (germline): SGHAT, FQNNGV. The CDR3 extends over 13 amino acids. V was pared by 0 bases and J by 4 bases, with 6 bases between. CDR3 in DNA: TGTGCCAGCAGCTTAGACAGGCTCTATGGCTACACCTTC. Translation gives CASSLDRLYGYTF.

The chain couples TRBV7-8 to TRBJ2-5, with no clear D. The V gene lost 5 bases and the J gene lost 1 base, with 11 bases spanning the gap. This CDR3 has 14 residues. Germline CDR1 reads SGHVS; CDR2 reads FQNEAQ. For the CDR3, the DNA is TGTGCCAGCAGCGCCCGCAGGTCCCAAGAGACCCAGTACTTC. Amino acid sequence: CASSARRSQETQYF.

The chain recombines TRBV19 with TRBJ2-1; D not resolved. This CDR3 contains 11 residues. Trimming removed 2 bases from V and 8 bases from J, with 4 bases in between. The V gene's germline CDR1 is LNHDA and CDR2 SQIVND (reference sequence). The DNA of the CDR3 is TGTGCCAGTAGTATATATGATGAGCAGTTCTTC. This encodes CASSIYDEQFF.

The chain carries TRBV11-3 and TRBJ2-5; 10 positions match TRBD2. V trimming: 6 bases; J trimming: 4 bases; junction bases outside the gene matches: 5. The CDR3 is 14 amino acids. The V gene's germline CDR1 is SGHNT and CDR2 YENEEA. CDR3 nucleotides: TGTGCCAGCAGACTAGCGGGATTGTCAGAGACCCAGTACTTC. Protein: CASRLAGLSETQYF.

V is TRBV19 and J is TRBJ2-3, with 12 bases matching TRBD2. The CDR3 is 16 residues long. The junction had 4 bases not matched to a gene; V was cut back by 4 bases and J by 2 bases. CDR1 and CDR2 from the germline V gene are LNHDA and SQIVND (reference sequence). The CDR3 sequence is CASSTGLAGITDTQYF. CDR3 coding DNA: TGTGCCAGTAGTACAGGACTAGCGGGGATCACAGATACGCAGTATTTT.

The chain carries TRBV5-1 and TRBJ2-1, with a possible D match to TRBD2 (6 bases). The CDR3 runs to 19 residues. V lost 7 bases and J 0 bases, leaving 26 bases between the germline ends. The germline gives CDR1 SGHRS, CDR2 YFSETQ. As DNA, the CDR3 is TGCGCCAGCGCGTTCCTGCCCGTTAGCGGTACAAGCTCCTACAATGAGCAGTTCTTC. Translated, it gives CASAFLPVSGTSSYNEQFF.

This clone was seen only a few times. The chain carries TRBV27 and TRBJ1-2; a weak D match, TRBD1 (5 bases). V lost 3 bases and J lost 2, with 7 bases in between. This CDR3 contains 13 residues. Germline lookup yields CDR1 MNHEY and CDR2 SMNVEV (reference sequence). CDR3 in amino acids: CASSLEGNYGYTF. The CDR3 nucleotides read TGTGCCAGCAGTTTGGAGGGGAACTATGGCTACACCTTC.

This chain links TRBV5-1 with TRBJ1-5; TRBD1 is a possible D gene (5 bases). This CDR3 region has 13 residues. In germline, CDR1 is SGHRS, CDR2 YFSETQ. V shed 3 bases and J shed 2 bases, with 6 bases lying between them. The CDR3 loop is CASSSGGNQPQHF. CDR3 nucleotides: TGCGCCAGCAGCTCGGGGGGCAATCAGCCCCAGCATTTT. Based on the CDR3 plus reference TRBV5-1 and TRBJ1-5, the full variable domain is KAGVTQTPRYLIKTRGQQVTLSCSPISGHRSVSWYQQTPGQGLQFLFEYFSETQRNKGNFPGRFSGRQFSNSRSEMNVSTLELGDSALYLCASSSGGNQPQHFGDGTRLSIL.